This record concerns one T cell receptor beta chain sequence. Clones were sequenced by immunoSEQ multiplex PCR, and TCRdb holds only the in-frame ones, with some missing. Of approximately 120,000 clones detected, roughly nine tenths appear once; the ten largest clones hold approximately 27%. This record comes from a study of T cell responses to AZD1222 COVID-19 vaccine. The CDR3 runs to 15 residues. Germline trimming cut 2 bases from V and 1 base from J; bases unmatched to any gene: 2. Germline V lookup: CDR1 SGHNT, CDR2 YYREEE (reference sequence). The chain employs TRBV5-4 and TRBJ2-5, with 10 bases aligning to TRBD2. The sequences come from peripheral blood, collected on day 0 of AZD1222 vaccination. The clonotype originates from an adult in good health. The DNA for the CDR3 is TGTGCCAGCAGCTTTAGCGGGGGGACCCAAGAGACCCAGTACTTC. It is translated as CASSFSGGTQETQYF.